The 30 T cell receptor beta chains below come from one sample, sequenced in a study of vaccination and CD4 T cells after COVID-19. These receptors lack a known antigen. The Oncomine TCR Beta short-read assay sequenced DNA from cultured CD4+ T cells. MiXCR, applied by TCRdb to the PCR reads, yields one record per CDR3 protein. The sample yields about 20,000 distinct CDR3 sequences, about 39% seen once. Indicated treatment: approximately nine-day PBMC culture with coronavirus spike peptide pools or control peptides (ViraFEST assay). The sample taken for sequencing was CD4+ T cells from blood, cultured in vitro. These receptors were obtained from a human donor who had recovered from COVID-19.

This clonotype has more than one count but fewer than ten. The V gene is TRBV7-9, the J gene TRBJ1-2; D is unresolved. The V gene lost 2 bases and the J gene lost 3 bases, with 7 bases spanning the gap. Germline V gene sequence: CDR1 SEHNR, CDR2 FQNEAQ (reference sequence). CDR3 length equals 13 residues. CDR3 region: CASSLNTYYGYTF. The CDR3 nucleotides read TGTGCCAGCAGCTTAAACACCTACTATGGCTACACCTTC.

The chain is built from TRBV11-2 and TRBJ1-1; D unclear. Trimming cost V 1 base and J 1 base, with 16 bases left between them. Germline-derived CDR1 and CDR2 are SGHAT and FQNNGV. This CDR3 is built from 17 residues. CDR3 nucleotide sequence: TGTGCCAGCAGCTTAGTTTCGGTACCCTCTTGGAACACTGAAGCTTTCTTT. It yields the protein CASSLVSVPSWNTEAFF.

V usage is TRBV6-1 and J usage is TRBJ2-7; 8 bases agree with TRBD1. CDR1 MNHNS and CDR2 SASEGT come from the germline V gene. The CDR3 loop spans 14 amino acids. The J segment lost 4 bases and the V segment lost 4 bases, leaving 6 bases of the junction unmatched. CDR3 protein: CASSGVGQAYEQYF. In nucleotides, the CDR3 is TGTGCCAGCAGTGGTGTGGGACAGGCGTACGAGCAGTACTTC.

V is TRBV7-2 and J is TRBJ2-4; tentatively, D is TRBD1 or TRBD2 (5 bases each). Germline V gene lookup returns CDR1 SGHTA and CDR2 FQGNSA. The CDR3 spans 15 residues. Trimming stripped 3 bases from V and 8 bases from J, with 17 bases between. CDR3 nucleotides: TGTGCCAGCAGCTTGGGTGAGGGCCAGGGATACATTCAGTACTTC. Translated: CASSLGEGQGYIQYF.

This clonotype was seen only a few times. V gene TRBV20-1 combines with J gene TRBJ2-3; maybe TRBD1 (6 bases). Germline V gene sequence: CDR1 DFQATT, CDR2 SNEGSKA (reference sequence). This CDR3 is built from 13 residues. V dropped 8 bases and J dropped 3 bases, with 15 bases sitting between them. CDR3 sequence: CSNQLGGTDTQYF. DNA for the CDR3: TGCAGTAACCAACTAGGGGGAACAGATACGCAGTATTTT.

The DNA for the CDR3 is TGTGCCAGCAGCTTAGATGGTCACAGCAATCAGCCCCAGCATTTT. It is translated as CASSLDGHSNQPQHF. The V and J genes are TRBV7-2 and TRBJ1-5; D gene unclear. Per germline, CDR1 SGHTA and CDR2 FQGNSA. The CDR3 totals 15 residues. With 1 base removed from V and 1 base from J, the gap between germline ends came to 8 bases.

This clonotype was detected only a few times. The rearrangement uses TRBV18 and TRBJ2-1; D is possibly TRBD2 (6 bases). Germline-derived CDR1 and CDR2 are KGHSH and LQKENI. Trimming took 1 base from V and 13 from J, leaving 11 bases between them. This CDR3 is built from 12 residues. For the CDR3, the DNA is TGTGCCAGCTCACCACTGTTCGGGAGTCAGTTCTTC. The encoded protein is CASSPLFGSQFF.

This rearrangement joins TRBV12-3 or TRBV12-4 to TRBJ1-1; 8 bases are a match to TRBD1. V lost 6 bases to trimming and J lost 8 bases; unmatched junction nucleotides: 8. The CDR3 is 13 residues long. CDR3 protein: CASSLTGEGEAFF. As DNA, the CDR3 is TGTGCCAGCAGCCTGACAGGGGAGGGGGAAGCTTTCTTT.

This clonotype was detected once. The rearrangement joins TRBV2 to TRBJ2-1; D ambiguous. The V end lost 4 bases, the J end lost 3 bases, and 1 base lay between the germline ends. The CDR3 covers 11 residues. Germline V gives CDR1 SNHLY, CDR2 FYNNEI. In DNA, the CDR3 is TGTGCCAGCAGTGTCTACAATGAGCAGTTCTTC. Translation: CASSVYNEQFF.

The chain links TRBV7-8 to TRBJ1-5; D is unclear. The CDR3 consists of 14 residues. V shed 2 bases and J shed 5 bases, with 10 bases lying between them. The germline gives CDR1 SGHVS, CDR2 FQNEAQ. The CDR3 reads CASSLSWGDQPQHF. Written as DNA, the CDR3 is TGTGCCAGCAGCTTATCGTGGGGAGATCAGCCCCAGCATTTT.

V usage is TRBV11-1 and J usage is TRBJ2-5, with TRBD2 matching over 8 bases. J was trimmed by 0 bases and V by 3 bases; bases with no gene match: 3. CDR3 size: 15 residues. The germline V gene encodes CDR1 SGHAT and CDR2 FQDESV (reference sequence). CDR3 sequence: CASSLWRGDQETQYF. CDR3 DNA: TGTGCCAGCAGCTTGTGGCGGGGGGACCAAGAGACCCAGTACTTC.

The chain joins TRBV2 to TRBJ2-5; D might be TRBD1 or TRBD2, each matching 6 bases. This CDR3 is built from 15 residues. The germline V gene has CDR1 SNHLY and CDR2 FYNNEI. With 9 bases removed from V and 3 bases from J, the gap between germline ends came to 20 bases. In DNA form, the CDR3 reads TGTGCCAGGACGGGGGTTCCGGGACAAAAAGAGACCCAGTACTTC. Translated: CARTGVPGQKETQYF.

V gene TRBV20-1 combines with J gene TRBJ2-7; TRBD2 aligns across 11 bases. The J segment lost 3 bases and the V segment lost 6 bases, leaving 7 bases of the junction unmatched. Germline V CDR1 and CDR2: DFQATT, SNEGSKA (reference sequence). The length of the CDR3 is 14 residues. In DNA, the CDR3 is TGCAGTGCCCTTGCCCTAGCGGGAGGCTACGAGCAGTACTTC. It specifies CSALALAGGYEQYF.

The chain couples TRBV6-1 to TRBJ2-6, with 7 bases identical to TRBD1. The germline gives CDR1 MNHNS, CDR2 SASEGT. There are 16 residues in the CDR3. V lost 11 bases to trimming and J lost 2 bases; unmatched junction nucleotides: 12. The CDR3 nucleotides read TGTGCCGCCAAGGGTATAGGGGGCCCTGGGGCCAACGTCCTGACTTTC. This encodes CAAKGIGGPGANVLTF.

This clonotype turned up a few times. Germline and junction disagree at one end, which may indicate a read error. CDR3 region: CASSPGTGGEQYF. The CDR3 region has the DNA TGTGCTAGCAGCCCCGGGACAGGGGGAGAGCAGTACTTC. The chain employs TRBV7-7 and TRBJ2-7; TRBD1 aligns across 11 bases. CDR1 and CDR2 (germline): SSHAT, FNYEAQ (reference sequence). The CDR3 consists of 13 residues.

The CDR3 here is CASGLLTDTQYF. The CDR3 coding sequence is TGCGCCAGCGGGCTTCTCACAGATACGCAGTATTTT. This chain connects TRBV10-2 to TRBJ2-3; D unresolved. CDR1 is WSHSY and CDR2 is SAAADI in the germline V gene. V lost 8 bases, J lost 2 bases, and 8 bases lay in between. The CDR3 consists of 12 residues.

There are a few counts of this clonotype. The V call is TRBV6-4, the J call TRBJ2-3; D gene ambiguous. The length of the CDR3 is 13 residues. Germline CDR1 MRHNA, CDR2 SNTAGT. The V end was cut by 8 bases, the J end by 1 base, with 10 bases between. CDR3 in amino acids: CASSPGGTDTQYF. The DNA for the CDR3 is TGTGCCAGCTCCCCTGGTGGCACAGATACGCAGTATTTT.

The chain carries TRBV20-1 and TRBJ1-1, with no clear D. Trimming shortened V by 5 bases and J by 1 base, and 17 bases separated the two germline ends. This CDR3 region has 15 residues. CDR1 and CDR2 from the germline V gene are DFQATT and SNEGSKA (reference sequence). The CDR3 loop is CSAHNRSLWNTEAFF. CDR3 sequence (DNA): TGCAGTGCTCATAATAGGAGCCTTTGGAACACTGAAGCTTTCTTT.

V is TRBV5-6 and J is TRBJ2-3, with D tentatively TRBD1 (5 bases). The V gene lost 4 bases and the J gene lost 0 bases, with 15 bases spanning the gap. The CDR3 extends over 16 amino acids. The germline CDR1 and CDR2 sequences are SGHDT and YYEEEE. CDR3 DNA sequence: TGTGCCAGCAGCCCTGGGGCTCCCTCTAGCACAGATACGCAGTATTTT. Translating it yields CASSPGAPSSTDTQYF.

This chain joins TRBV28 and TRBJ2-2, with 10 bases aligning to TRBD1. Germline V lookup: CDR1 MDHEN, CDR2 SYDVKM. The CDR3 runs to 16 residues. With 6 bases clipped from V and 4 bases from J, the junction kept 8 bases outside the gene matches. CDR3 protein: CASSHTGTGATGELFF. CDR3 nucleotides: TGTGCCAGCAGCCACACCGGGACAGGGGCCACCGGGGAGCTGTTTTTT.

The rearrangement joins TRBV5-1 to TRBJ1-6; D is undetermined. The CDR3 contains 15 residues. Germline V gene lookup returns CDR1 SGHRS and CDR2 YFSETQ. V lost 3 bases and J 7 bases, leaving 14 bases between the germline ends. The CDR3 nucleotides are TGCGCCAGCAGCTCTTGGGAAAGTCGGAATTCACCCCTCCACTTT. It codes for CASSSWESRNSPLHF.

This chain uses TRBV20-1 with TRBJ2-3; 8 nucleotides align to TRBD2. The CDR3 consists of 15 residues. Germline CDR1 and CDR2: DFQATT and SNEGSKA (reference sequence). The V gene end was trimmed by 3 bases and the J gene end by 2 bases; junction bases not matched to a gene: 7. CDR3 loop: CSASNQRGNTDTQYF. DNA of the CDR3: TGCAGTGCTAGTAACCAGCGGGGGAACACAGATACGCAGTATTTT.

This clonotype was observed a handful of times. CDR3 protein: CASSELAYNEQFF. Here the CDR3 DNA reads TGTGCCAGCAGTGAACTAGCCTACAATGAGCAGTTCTTC. J is TRBJ2-1 and V is TRBV2; D is ambiguous. This CDR3 is built from 13 residues. Trimming removed 2 bases from V and 2 bases from J, with 4 bases in between. The germline gives CDR1 SNHLY, CDR2 FYNNEI.

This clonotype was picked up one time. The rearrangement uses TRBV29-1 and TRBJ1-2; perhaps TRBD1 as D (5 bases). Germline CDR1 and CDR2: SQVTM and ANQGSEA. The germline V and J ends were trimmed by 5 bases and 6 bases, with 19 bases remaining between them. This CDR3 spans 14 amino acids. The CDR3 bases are TGCAGCGTTACGCAGGGTAGAAGTAGTAATGGCTACACCTTC. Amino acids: CSVTQGRSSNGYTF. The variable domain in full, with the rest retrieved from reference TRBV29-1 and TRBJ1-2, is SAVISQKPSRDICQRGTSLTIQCQVDSQVTMMFWYRQQPGQSLTLIATANQGSEATYESGFVIDKFPISRPNLTFSTLTVSNMSPEDSSIYLCSVTQGRSSNGYTFGSGTRLTVV.

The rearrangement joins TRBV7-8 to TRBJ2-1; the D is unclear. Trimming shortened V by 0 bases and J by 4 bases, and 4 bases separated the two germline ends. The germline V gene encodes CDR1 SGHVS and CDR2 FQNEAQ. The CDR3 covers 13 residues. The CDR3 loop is CASSLARYNEQFF. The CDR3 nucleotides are TGTGCCAGCAGCTTAGCGCGGTACAATGAGCAGTTCTTC.

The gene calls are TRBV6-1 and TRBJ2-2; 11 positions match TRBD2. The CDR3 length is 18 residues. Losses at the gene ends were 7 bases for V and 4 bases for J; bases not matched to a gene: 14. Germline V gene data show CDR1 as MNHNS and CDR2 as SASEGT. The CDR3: CASTRGSGRGRGTGELFF. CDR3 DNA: TGTGCCAGCACCCGGGGTAGCGGGAGGGGGCGAGGCACCGGGGAGCTGTTTTTT.

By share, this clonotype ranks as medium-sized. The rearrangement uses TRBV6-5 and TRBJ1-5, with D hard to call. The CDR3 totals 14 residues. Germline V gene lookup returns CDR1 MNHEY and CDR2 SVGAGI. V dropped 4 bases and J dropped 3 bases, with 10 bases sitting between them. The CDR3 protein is CASSSTSPNQPQHF. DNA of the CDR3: TGTGCCAGCAGTTCCACCAGTCCCAATCAGCCCCAGCATTTT.

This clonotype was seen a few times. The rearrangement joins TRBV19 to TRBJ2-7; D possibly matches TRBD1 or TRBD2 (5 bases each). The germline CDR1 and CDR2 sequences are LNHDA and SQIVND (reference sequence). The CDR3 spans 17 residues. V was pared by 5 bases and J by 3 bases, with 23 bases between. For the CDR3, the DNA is TGTGCCAGTAGTCCGCGATCCGGGATGGGACGGAACTACGAGCAGTACTTC. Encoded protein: CASSPRSGMGRNYEQYF.

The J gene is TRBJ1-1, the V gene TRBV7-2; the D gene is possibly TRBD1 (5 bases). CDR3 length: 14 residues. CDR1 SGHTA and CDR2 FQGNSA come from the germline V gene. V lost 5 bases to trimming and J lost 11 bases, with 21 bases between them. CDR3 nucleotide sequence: TGTGCCAGCAGCGGCCGGGACTCTATCTCAAGGGCTTTCTTT. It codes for CASSGRDSISRAFF. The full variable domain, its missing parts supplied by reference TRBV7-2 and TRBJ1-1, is GAGVSQSPSNKVTEKGKDVELRCDPISGHTALYWYRQSLGQGLEFLIYFQGNSAPDKSGLPSDRFSAERTGGSVSTLTIQRTQQEDSAVYLCASSGRDSISRAFFGQGTRLTVV.

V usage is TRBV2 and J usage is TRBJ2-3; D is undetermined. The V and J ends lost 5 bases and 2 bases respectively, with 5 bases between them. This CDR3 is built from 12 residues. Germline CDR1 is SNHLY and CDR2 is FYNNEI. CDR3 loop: CASSPFTDTQYF. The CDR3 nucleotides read TGTGCCAGCAGTCCTTTCACAGATACGCAGTATTTT.